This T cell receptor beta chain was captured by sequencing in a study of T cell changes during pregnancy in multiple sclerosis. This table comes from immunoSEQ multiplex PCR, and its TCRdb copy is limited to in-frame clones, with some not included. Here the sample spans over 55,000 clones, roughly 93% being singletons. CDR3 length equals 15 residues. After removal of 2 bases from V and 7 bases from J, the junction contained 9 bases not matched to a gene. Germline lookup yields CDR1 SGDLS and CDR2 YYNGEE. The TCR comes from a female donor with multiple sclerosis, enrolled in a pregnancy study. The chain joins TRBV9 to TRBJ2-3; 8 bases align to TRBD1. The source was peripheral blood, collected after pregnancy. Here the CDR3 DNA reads TGTGCCAGCAGCGTGGGACAGGCCCAGGAAAATACGCAGTATTTT. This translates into CASSVGQAQENTQYF.